The T cell receptor (beta chain) under discussion was sequenced for a study of cytomegalovirus exposure and HLA in healthy donors. Amplification used 60 Vbeta primers and 13 Jbeta primers. Generated by immunoSEQ multiplex PCR, the TCRdb table keeps only in-frame clones and is missing some. Of 100,000 to 120,000 clones in the sample, roughly 15% were seen once. The V end was cut by 8 bases, the J end by 3 bases, with 17 bases between. The germline V gene encodes CDR1 MDHEN and CDR2 SYDVKM. The CDR3 covers 15 residues. Source material: PBMCs. V and J are TRBV28 and TRBJ1-5; TRBD1 is a possible D gene (6 bases). The clonotype originates from a female donor in good health and CMV-seronegative. Here the CDR3 reads CASLLGQGNNQPQHF. The CDR3 DNA reads as TGTGCCAGCTTATTAGGCCAGGGGAACAATCAGCCCCAGCATTTT.